The rows below give T cell receptor beta chains drawn from one sample of a study of long-term antiretroviral therapy in people with HIV. Clones were sequenced by immunoSEQ multiplex PCR, and TCRdb holds only the in-frame ones, with some missing. The sample yields some 47,000 clones, around 96% seen once. The sample in question was unsorted PBMCs, obtained 3.7 years after starting antiretroviral therapy. The source is a woman aged 50 to 65 with HIV. Both conserved end residues are part of each CDR3. A D gene is named only where the DNA matches it firmly. The listing skips clone size in some rows; elsewhere it reads once, few, many or a size class.

d_gene: TRBD2
v_gene: TRBV7-8
j_gene: TRBJ2-4
abundance: .
CDR3nt: TGTGCCAGCAGCTTATTATCCGGGAGGAAGTACTTC
CDR3aa: CASSLLSGRKYF

d_gene: .
v_gene: TRBV5-1
j_gene: TRBJ2-3
abundance: .
CDR3nt: TGCGCCAGCAGCCTTGGGGGCTTTTTCACAGATACGCAGTATTTT
CDR3aa: CASSLGGFFTDTQYF

d_gene: TRBD1
v_gene: TRBV5-1
j_gene: TRBJ2-5
abundance: .
CDR3nt: TGCGCCAGCAGCTGGGGACAGGGAAGGATTGGGCGGGAGACCCAGTACTTC
CDR3aa: CASSWGQGRIGRETQYF

d_gene: .
v_gene: TRBV4-1
j_gene: TRBJ2-3
abundance: .
CDR3nt: TGCGCCAGCAGCCTCACCAATGGCCCCTTAGGTACGCAGTATTTT
CDR3aa: CASSLTNGPLGTQYF

d_gene: .
v_gene: TRBV19
j_gene: TRBJ1-1
abundance: .
CDR3nt: TGTGCCAGTAGACTCGGTGGGGGCACTGAAGCTTTCTTT
CDR3aa: CASRLGGGTEAFF

d_gene: .
v_gene: TRBV9
j_gene: TRBJ2-4
abundance: .
CDR3nt: TGTGCCAGCAGCCCCCGCCTAGCCAAAAACATTCAGTACTTC
CDR3aa: CASSPRLAKNIQYF

d_gene: .
v_gene: TRBV5-1
j_gene: TRBJ2-2
abundance: .
CDR3nt: TGCGCCAGCAGCTTGTTGTCTTCGCCCGGGGAGCTGTTTTTT
CDR3aa: CASSLLSSPGELFF

d_gene: .
v_gene: TRBV4-2
j_gene: TRBJ2-7
abundance: once
CDR3nt: TGTGCCAGCAGCCAAGTGGAAGACAGCGAGCAGTACTTC
CDR3aa: CASSQVEDSEQYF

d_gene: .
v_gene: TRBV11-2
j_gene: TRBJ2-2
abundance: .
CDR3nt: TGTGCCAGCAGCTTCCCCGGGGAGCTGTTTTTT
CDR3aa: CASSFPGELFF

d_gene: .
v_gene: TRBV4-3
j_gene: TRBJ2-3
abundance: .
CDR3nt: TGCGCCAGCAGCCGATCCCGGGACACTAGCACAGATACGCAGTATTTT
CDR3aa: CASSRSRDTSTDTQYF

d_gene: .
v_gene: TRBV9
j_gene: TRBJ2-7
abundance: .
CDR3nt: TGTGCCAGCAGCGTAGGGGGATTCTCCTACGAGCAGTACTTC
CDR3aa: CASSVGGFSYEQYF

d_gene: TRBD1
v_gene: TRBV6-1
j_gene: TRBJ1-1
abundance: .
CDR3nt: TGTGCCAGCAGTGCGAGGACAGGGGGTAACACTGAAGCTTTCTTT
CDR3aa: CASSARTGGNTEAFF

d_gene: TRBD2
v_gene: TRBV5-1
j_gene: TRBJ2-1
abundance: .
CDR3nt: TGCGCCAGCAGCTCGGGACTAGCGGGGGGGCCGCGGGATGAGCAGTTCTTC
CDR3aa: CASSSGLAGGPRDEQFF

d_gene: .
v_gene: TRBV4-1
j_gene: TRBJ2-5
abundance: .
CDR3nt: TGCGCCAGCAGCCAAGATGAGTACAACCCCAGATCAGAGACCCAGTACTTC
CDR3aa: CASSQDEYNPRSETQYF

d_gene: TRBD1
v_gene: TRBV5-4
j_gene: TRBJ2-1
abundance: once
CDR3nt: TGTGCCAGCAGCTTGGGGCAGGGGGCTTACTACAATGAGCAGTTCTTC
CDR3aa: CASSLGQGAYYNEQFF

d_gene: TRBD1
v_gene: TRBV5-1
j_gene: TRBJ1-1
abundance: .
CDR3nt: TGCGCCAGCAGCTTGGGGGACAGGGGAATCGCTGAAGCTTTCTTT
CDR3aa: CASSLGDRGIAEAFF

d_gene: .
v_gene: TRBV30
j_gene: TRBJ1-2
abundance: once
CDR3nt: TGTGCCTGGAGGCCCGGGTACTATGGCTACACCTTC
CDR3aa: CAWRPGYYGYTF

d_gene: .
v_gene: TRBV18
j_gene: TRBJ2-7
abundance: .
CDR3nt: TGTGCCAGCTCACCACCAGGGGGCTACGAGCAGTACTTC
CDR3aa: CASSPPGGYEQYF

d_gene: .
v_gene: TRBV21-1
j_gene: TRBJ2-3
abundance: .
CDR3nt: TGTGCCAGCAGCAAAGCGCCCACAGGGGGCACAGATACGCAGTATTTT
CDR3aa: CASSKAPTGGTDTQYF

d_gene: .
v_gene: TRBV29-1
j_gene: TRBJ2-7
abundance: .
CDR3nt: TGCAGCGTTAAACGGTTAGAGACATCCTACGAGCAGTACTTC
CDR3aa: CSVKRLETSYEQYF

d_gene: .
v_gene: TRBV9
j_gene: TRBJ2-3
abundance: .
CDR3nt: TGTGCCAGCAGCCCCTACACAGATACGCAGTATTTT
CDR3aa: CASSPYTDTQYF

d_gene: .
v_gene: TRBV11-3
j_gene: TRBJ2-2
abundance: once
CDR3nt: TGTGCCAGCAGCTTAGGGGACCCCGCCGGGGAGCTGTTTTTT
CDR3aa: CASSLGDPAGELFF

d_gene: TRBD2
v_gene: TRBV4-3
j_gene: TRBJ2-3
abundance: .
CDR3nt: TGCGCCAGCAGCCAAGAGGCTAGCGGGGGTACAGATACGCAGTATTTT
CDR3aa: CASSQEASGGTDTQYF

d_gene: .
v_gene: TRBV5-6
j_gene: TRBJ1-2
abundance: .
CDR3nt: TGTGCCAGCAGCGTTGACAGGAGAGCCTATGGCTACACCTTC
CDR3aa: CASSVDRRAYGYTF

d_gene: TRBD1
v_gene: TRBV11-2
j_gene: TRBJ2-3
abundance: .
CDR3nt: TGTGCCAGCAGCTTAGGATTCACAGGGGCCCATACGCAGTATTTT
CDR3aa: CASSLGFTGAHTQYF

d_gene: .
v_gene: TRBV7-9
j_gene: TRBJ1-2
abundance: .
CDR3nt: TGTGCCAGCAGCTTAGCCGGCAATGCTTACGGCTACACCTTC
CDR3aa: CASSLAGNAYGYTF

d_gene: .
v_gene: TRBV4-2
j_gene: TRBJ1-2
abundance: .
CDR3nt: TGTGCCAGCAGTCAAGATTATTCTCGTGGCTACACCTTC
CDR3aa: CASSQDYSRGYTF

d_gene: .
v_gene: TRBV5-8
j_gene: TRBJ2-1
abundance: .
CDR3nt: TGTGCCAGCAGCTTGGAGCTGAACCTTTACAATGAGCAGTTCTTC
CDR3aa: CASSLELNLYNEQFF

d_gene: .
v_gene: TRBV7-7
j_gene: TRBJ2-5
abundance: .
CDR3nt: TGTGCTAGCAGCTTATTGGGGGGCGAGGAGACCCAGTACTTC
CDR3aa: CASSLLGGEETQYF

d_gene: .
v_gene: TRBV5-5
j_gene: TRBJ2-7
abundance: .
CDR3nt: TGTGCCAGCAGCGCCACACCCTGGGCAGCCTACGAGCAGTACTTC
CDR3aa: CASSATPWAAYEQYF

d_gene: TRBD2
v_gene: TRBV29-1
j_gene: TRBJ2-3
abundance: .
CDR3nt: TGCAGCGTTCTGCCTTTTAGGGATTATGGGACTAGCGGGGGGGGCAGAACCACAGATACGCAGTATTTT
CDR3aa: CSVLPFRDYGTSGGGRTTDTQYF

d_gene: .
v_gene: TRBV5-8
j_gene: TRBJ2-1
abundance: .
CDR3nt: TGTGCCAGCAGCCGCAATGAGCAGTTCTTC
CDR3aa: CASSRNEQFF

d_gene: TRBD1
v_gene: TRBV5-1
j_gene: TRBJ2-7
abundance: .
CDR3nt: TGCGCCAGCAGCTTGACAGGGGGCTACGAGCAGTACTTC
CDR3aa: CASSLTGGYEQYF